This TCR beta chain stems from a study of blood T cell repertoires in COVID-19. Measured with immunoSEQ multiplex PCR; TCRdb has only the in-frame clones, and not every one. The table has approximately 300,000 clones, 86% seen once. This clone was counted a few times. The V gene's germline CDR1 is SGHTA and CDR2 FQGTGA. The V segment lost 5 bases and the J segment 10 bases; nucleotides outside the gene matches: 7. This CDR3 has 13 amino acids. This TCR came from a woman aged 18 to 35 who had recovered from COVID-19. J is TRBJ1-1 and V is TRBV7-3; 10 bases match TRBD1. What was sequenced was PBMCs or T cells enriched from blood (not recorded which). CDR3 residues: CASSTGQGERAFF. CDR3 sequence (DNA): TGTGCCAGCAGCACCGGACAGGGGGAGCGAGCTTTCTTT.